Described below is a single T cell receptor (beta chain) sequence and its context. The data are from a study of blood T cell repertoires in COVID-19. Sequenced by immunoSEQ multiplex PCR; TCRdb stores in-frame clones only, minus some. The table shows 250,000 to 300,000 clones, with approximately 91% occurring only once. Sample: peripheral blood. This receptor was obtained from a woman aged 25 to 39 with COVID-19, enrolled during active disease.

The CDR3: CASSEFPGTIYEQYF. The DNA of the CDR3 is TGTGCCAGCAGTGAATTCCCGGGAACAATCTACGAGCAGTACTTC. The V call is TRBV6-1, the J call TRBJ2-7; TRBD2 is a possible D gene (5 bases). The V and J ends lost 2 bases and 3 bases respectively, with 14 bases between them. Germline loops: CDR1 MNHNS, CDR2 SASEGT. CDR3 size: 15 residues.